Following are 25 T cell receptor beta chains from one sample sequenced in a study of cytomegalovirus exposure and HLA in healthy donors. With 60 Vbeta and 13 Jbeta primers, the PCR was carried out. Clones were read by immunoSEQ multiplex PCR, and TCRdb kept only the in-frame ones, dropping some. The data contain 100,000 to 150,000 clones, roughly 82% of them singletons. Sample: PBMCs. All receptors derive from a man between 50 and 59 years old in good health and CMV-seronegative.

This clone has only one observation. The chain combines TRBV19 with TRBJ2-5; D perhaps matches TRBD2 (7 bases). This CDR3 has 16 residues. Trimming removed 4 bases at V and 5 bases at J, with 20 bases between. Germline CDR1 and CDR2: LNHDA and SQIVND (reference sequence). The CDR3 sequence is CASSTLRGAQMETQYF. CDR3 bases: TGTGCCAGTAGTACCTTACGGGGGGCTCAGATGGAGACCCAGTACTTC.

This chain links TRBV6-5 with TRBJ2-1; D is possibly TRBD2 (5 bases). In germline, CDR1 is MNHEY, CDR2 SVGAGI. Trimming stripped 6 bases from V and 0 bases from J, with 12 bases between. The CDR3 is made up of 15 amino acids. The CDR3 region is CASSRTGSSYNEQFF. In nucleotides, the CDR3 is TGTGCCAGCAGCCGGACGGGGAGCTCCTACAATGAGCAGTTCTTC.

A single count supports this clone. This chain links TRBV7-9 with TRBJ2-2; D is perhaps TRBD2 (6 bases). The CDR3 sequence is 15 residues long. Germline values: CDR1 SEHNR, CDR2 FQNEAQ (reference sequence). V dropped 2 bases and J dropped 4 bases, with 11 bases sitting between them. This CDR3 reads CASSLRLGGTGELFF. The CDR3 DNA follows: TGTGCCAGCAGCTTAAGACTAGGTGGCACCGGGGAGCTGTTTTTT. Drawing the rest from reference TRBV7-9 and TRBJ2-2, the complete variable domain is DTGVSQNPRHKITKRGQNVTFRCDPISEHNRLYWYRQTLGQGPEFLTYFQNEAQLEKSRLLSDRFSAERPKGSFSTLEIQRTEQGDSAMYLCASSLRLGGTGELFFGEGSRLTVL.

The chain recombines TRBV4-1 with TRBJ2-1; D may be TRBD1 (6 bases). Germline V gene sequence: CDR1 MGHRA, CDR2 YSYEKL. V was cut by 4 bases and J by 10 bases, with 23 bases left in between. CDR3 size: 16 residues. CDR3 amino acids: CASSLMGAGPPGEQFF. DNA of the CDR3: TGCGCCAGCAGCCTCATGGGGGCGGGCCCCCCGGGGGAGCAGTTCTTC.

This chain's CDR3 is CAWERGSSAGELFF. CDR3 DNA sequence: TGTGCCTGGGAACGGGGGTCGTCGGCCGGGGAGCTGTTTTTT. The V call is TRBV30, the J call TRBJ2-2, with D perhaps TRBD2 (6 bases). Germline assignment: CDR1 GTSNPN and CDR2 SVGIG (reference sequence). The CDR3 covers 14 residues. Trimming left V 5 bases short and J 6 bases short, with 16 bases between.

The chain couples TRBV5-5 to TRBJ1-2; 9 bases align to TRBD1. CDR3 length: 14 amino acids. The germline V gene has CDR1 SGHKS and CDR2 YYEKEE (reference sequence). After removal of 2 bases from V and 3 bases from J, the junction contained 2 bases not matched to a gene. The CDR3 loop is CASSLDRGDYGYTF. The DNA of the CDR3 is TGTGCCAGCAGCTTAGACAGGGGGGACTATGGCTACACCTTC.

V and J are TRBV6-6 and TRBJ2-7; 9 bases agree with TRBD1. Germline values: CDR1 MNHNY, CDR2 SVGAGI (reference sequence). V lost 2 bases and J lost 6; bases outside the gene matches: 5. This CDR3 is built from 14 residues. The CDR3 nucleotides read TGTGCCAGCAGTTACGTCGACAGGGGGATCGAGCAGTACTTC. It is translated as CASSYVDRGIEQYF.

The rearrangement links TRBV19 to TRBJ1-6, with D unresolved. CDR3 length: 13 amino acids. Per germline, CDR1 LNHDA and CDR2 SQIVND (reference sequence). Trimming stripped 1 base from V and 8 bases from J, with 6 bases between. The CDR3 here is CASSIGPDSPLHF. CDR3 bases: TGTGCCAGTAGTATAGGTCCTGATTCACCCCTCCACTTT.

The V gene is TRBV20-1, the J gene TRBJ1-2; D is perhaps TRBD1 (5 bases). The CDR3 is 11 residues long. Germline values: CDR1 DFQATT, CDR2 SNEGSKA (reference sequence). The V gene lost 5 bases and the J gene lost 3 bases, with 7 bases spanning the gap. For the CDR3, the DNA is TGCAGTGCTCCCAGGGACTATGGCTACACCTTC. Its translation: CSAPRDYGYTF.

This chain joins TRBV13 and TRBJ2-7; unclear D gene. This CDR3 spans 15 amino acids. CDR1 and CDR2 from the germline V gene are PRHDT and FYEKMQ (reference sequence). Trimming took off 2 bases at V and 2 bases at J, with 13 bases between the two ends. This chain's CDR3 is CASSLNGVGAYEQYF. CDR3 DNA sequence: TGTGCCAGCAGCTTAAACGGCGTGGGCGCCTACGAGCAGTACTTC.

To note about this clone: Within the sample, other DNA sequences also encode this same CDR3. V is TRBV29-1 and J is TRBJ1-1; D is possibly TRBD1 (6 bases). Germline assignment: CDR1 SQVTM and CDR2 ANQGSEA. The CDR3 sequence is 13 residues long. CDR3 DNA: TGCAGTCCCATGGCAGGGGTGGGCACTGAAGCTTTCTTT. Translating it yields CSPMAGVGTEAFF.

This chain uses TRBV2 with TRBJ1-2; 11 bases agree with TRBD1. The junction had 5 bases not matched to a gene; V was cut back by 8 bases and J by 6 bases. CDR1 is SNHLY, CDR2 FYNNEI, per germline. There are 13 residues in the CDR3. The CDR3 DNA reads as TGTGCCAGCGGAGGACAGGGGGCAAATGGCTACACCTTC. This gives the protein CASGGQGANGYTF.

J is TRBJ2-5 and V is TRBV11-2, with 9 bases that match TRBD2. CDR1 and CDR2 (germline): SGHAT, FQNNGV. The CDR3 totals 16 residues. The J segment lost 5 bases and the V segment lost 5 bases, leaving 12 bases of the junction unmatched. CDR3 region: CASSPIAGGRGETQYF. For the CDR3, the DNA is TGTGCCAGCAGCCCTATTGCGGGAGGGAGAGGGGAGACCCAGTACTTC.

The chain joins TRBV2 to TRBJ1-1; TRBD1 aligns across 7 bases. Germline CDR1 SNHLY, CDR2 FYNNEI. V lost 6 bases, J lost 5 bases, and 9 bases stayed unmatched. This CDR3 has 14 amino acids. In DNA form, the CDR3 reads TGTGCCAGCAGGTACGACAGGGTGGAGACTGAAGCTTTCTTT. Translated: CASRYDRVETEAFF.

CDR3 residues: CASSETGGYYEQYF. CDR3 DNA: TGTGCCAGCAGCGAGACAGGGGGGTACTACGAGCAGTACTTC. This sequence joins TRBV9 and TRBJ2-7, with TRBD1 matching over 9 bases. This CDR3 region has 14 residues. Germline V gene sequence: CDR1 SGDLS, CDR2 YYNGEE. V gave up 3 bases and J gave up 3 bases; unmatched junction bases: 4.

There are a few counts of this clone. The V and J genes are TRBV19 and TRBJ1-1, with TRBD1 matching over 7 bases. The CDR3 runs to 12 residues. V shed 9 bases and J 3 bases; nucleotides not matched to a gene: 4. The germline gives CDR1 LNHDA, CDR2 SQIVND (reference sequence). CDR3 amino acids: CASQTGYTEAFF. The DNA for the CDR3 is TGTGCCAGCCAGACAGGGTACACTGAAGCTTTCTTT.

This chain connects TRBV19 to TRBJ1-4; D is ambiguous. Germline V gives CDR1 LNHDA, CDR2 SQIVND (reference sequence). The CDR3 length is 19 residues. Trimming left V 0 bases short and J 3 bases short, with 20 bases between. Written as DNA, the CDR3 is TGTGCCAGTAGTATAGATCGCCCCAGGAGGCAGCAGCCTAATGAAAAACTGTTTTTT. This sequence encodes CASSIDRPRRQQPNEKLFF.

The chain joins TRBV4-1 to TRBJ2-3; D may be TRBD1 (6 bases). Trimming took off 0 bases at V and 0 bases at J, with 19 bases between the two ends. This CDR3 comprises 19 residues. The V gene's germline CDR1 is MGHRA and CDR2 YSYEKL. The CDR3 here is CASSQDYELRTESTDTQYF. The CDR3, as DNA: TGCGCCAGCAGCCAAGATTATGAGTTAAGGACAGAGAGCACAGATACGCAGTATTTT.

V is TRBV7-2 and J is TRBJ2-7; TRBD1 might be the D (6 bases). This CDR3 contains 13 residues. CDR1 and CDR2 (germline): SGHTA, FQGNSA. V lost 3 bases to trimming and J lost 2 bases, with 8 bases between them. The DNA of the CDR3 is TGTGCCAGCAGCTTCCAGGGGACCTACGAGCAGTACTTC. Amino acids: CASSFQGTYEQYF.

There are a few counts of this clone. This rearrangement joins TRBV29-1 to TRBJ1-1, with D possibly TRBD1 on 6 matching bases. Germline loops: CDR1 SQVTM, CDR2 ANQGSEA. This CDR3 spans 14 amino acids. V lost 5 bases and J 8 bases, leaving 21 bases between the germline ends. The CDR3 nucleotides read TGCAGCGTTCGACCCGGACAGCCTGGGACAGAAGCTTTCTTT. This sequence encodes CSVRPGQPGTEAFF. Full variable domain (missing parts from reference TRBV29-1 and TRBJ1-1): SAVISQKPSRDICQRGTSLTIQCQVDSQVTMMFWYRQQPGQSLTLIATANQGSEATYESGFVIDKFPISRPNLTFSTLTVSNMSPEDSSIYLCSVRPGQPGTEAFFGQGTRLTVV.

The chain recombines TRBV30 with TRBJ1-2; possible D gene TRBD1, 5 bases. This CDR3 spans 13 amino acids. CDR1 and CDR2 from the germline V gene are GTSNPN and SVGIG (reference sequence). Trimming removed 0 bases from V and 3 bases from J, with 8 bases in between. CDR3 bases: TGTGCCTGGAGTGTCAAAGGGGACTATGGCTACACCTTC. It specifies CAWSVKGDYGYTF.

The chain uses TRBV7-8 and TRBJ2-1; a weak D match, TRBD1 (5 bases). Per germline, CDR1 SGHVS and CDR2 FQNEAQ. The CDR3 totals 13 residues. Deletions cut 3 bases from V and 12 bases from J, with 15 bases between. The CDR3 DNA is TGTGCCAGCAGCTTTTCGGTAGCCCAGGGGCAGTTCTTC. Translating it yields CASSFSVAQGQFF.

Written as DNA, the CDR3 is TGTGCCAGCTCGGAGGGTCAGGGCTACACCTTC. The encoded protein is CASSEGQGYTF. The chain couples TRBV6-5 to TRBJ1-2; no reliable D call. The CDR3 spans 11 residues. V lost 8 bases and J 8 bases, leaving 12 bases between the germline ends. CDR1 and CDR2 (germline): MNHEY, SVGAGI.

The V and J genes are TRBV10-3 and TRBJ2-2, with D possibly being TRBD2 (5 bases). V dropped 3 bases and J dropped 6 bases, with 11 bases sitting between them. The CDR3 covers 14 residues. Germline V gives CDR1 ENHRY, CDR2 SYGVKD. The CDR3 DNA sequence: TGTGCCATCAGTGATTGGGGAGTGGCCGGGGAGCTGTTTTTT. Translated: CAISDWGVAGELFF.

The chain has TRBV6-5 and TRBJ2-7, with 9 bases lining up with TRBD1. The germline V gene encodes CDR1 MNHEY and CDR2 SVGAGI. CDR3 length: 14 amino acids. Trimming took 2 bases from V and 2 from J; bases not matched to a gene: 1. The CDR3 DNA reads as TGTGCCAGCAGTTACGGGACAGGGCCCTACGAGCAGTACTTC. This translates into CASSYGTGPYEQYF.